One and the same sample provided the 29 T cell receptor beta chains below, sequenced in a study of blood T cells in healthy people across ages. The use of a sample-barcoded 5' primer and a J-beta primer mix characterized a second PCR of roughly 6 to 11 cycles. In TCRdb, the 5' RACE reads were re-called with MiXCR into one record per CDR3 protein. The sample holds 600,000 to 850,000 distinct CDR3 sequences, around 25% seen once. The data also belong to a second study, concerning T cells of mothers and their children.

The sample comprised blood. Every receptor here comes from a boy aged 5-17 years in good health.

This clonotype was picked up a small number of times. This rearrangement joins TRBV5-1 to TRBJ2-3; D possibly corresponds to TRBD2 (6 bases). The CDR3 length is 15 residues. Germline CDR1 reads SGHRS; CDR2 reads YFSETQ. Trimming pared 4 bases from V and 6 bases from J, leaving 18 bases between. CDR3 nucleotides: TGCGCCAGCAGCCCACCCACGGGGCTAGCGGATACGCAGTATTTT. This translates into CASSPPTGLADTQYF.

The chain carries TRBV29-1 and TRBJ2-4, with unresolved D. This CDR3 region has 13 residues. Germline V gene data show CDR1 as SQVTM and CDR2 as ANQGSEA. Trimming took off 5 bases at V and 0 bases at J, with 8 bases between the two ends. Here the CDR3 reads CSVWSLAKNIQYF. The CDR3 DNA reads TGCAGCGTTTGGAGCCTAGCCAAAAACATTCAGTACTTC.

The chain carries TRBV20-1 and TRBJ2-4; 13 bases are a match to TRBD2. Germline CDR1 is DFQATT and CDR2 is SNEGSKA (reference sequence). The junction had 10 bases not matched to a gene; V was cut back by 6 bases and J by 5 bases. This CDR3 spans 16 amino acids. The CDR3 bases are TGCAGTGCCCGACGGACTAGCGGGAGTTGGGAAAACATTCAGTACTTC. Translating gives CSARRTSGSWENIQYF.

The chain recombines TRBV10-3 with TRBJ2-5; TRBD2 agrees at 12 bases. CDR1 and CDR2 from the germline V gene are ENHRY and SYGVKD. The V segment lost 7 bases and the J segment 5 bases; nucleotides outside the gene matches: 8. The CDR3 runs 15 residues. CDR3 region: CAINPTSGGAETQYF. The CDR3 nucleotides are TGTGCCATCAATCCGACTAGCGGGGGTGCCGAGACCCAGTACTTC.

This clonotype turned up a few times. The CDR3 here is CASSLAGQPAGYTF. In nucleotides, the CDR3 is TGCGCCAGCAGCCTGGCGGGGCAGCCCGCTGGCTACACCTTC. The chain links TRBV5-1 to TRBJ1-2, with D possibly being TRBD1 (5 bases). The CDR3 runs to 14 residues. CDR1 SGHRS and CDR2 YFSETQ come from the germline V gene. Trimming took off 4 bases at V and 7 bases at J, with 17 bases between the two ends. Supplemented by reference TRBV5-1 and TRBJ1-2, the full variable domain reads KAGVTQTPRYLIKTRGQQVTLSCSPISGHRSVSWYQQTPGQGLQFLFEYFSETQRNKGNFPGRFSGRQFSNSRSEMNVSTLELGDSALYLCASSLAGQPAGYTFGSGTRLTVV.

This clonotype was picked up a small number of times. The chain uses TRBV6-5 and TRBJ1-4; unclear D gene. The germline V gene has CDR1 MNHEY and CDR2 SVGAGI. The V end was cut by 2 bases, the J end by 8 bases, with 9 bases between. The CDR3 is 13 amino acids. This CDR3 reads CASSYTVGEKLFF. In nucleotides, the CDR3 is TGTGCCAGCAGTTACACCGTGGGGGAAAAACTGTTTTTT.

In the case of this clonotype: A read error may produce the germline difference seen at one junction end. J is TRBJ1-3 and V is TRBV29-1, with a possible D match to TRBD1 (5 bases). Germline CDR1 and CDR2: SQVTM and ANQGSEA. CDR3 length equals 13 residues. The CDR3 DNA reads as TGCAGCGTTCAAGGGGTTTTGGGAAACACCACATATTTT. Residues: CSVQGVLGNTTYF.

The chain joins TRBV3-1 to TRBJ2-3; 12 nucleotides line up with TRBD2. The trim removed 4 bases at V and 2 bases at J, leaving 7 bases unmatched. Looked up from germline, CDR1 is LGHDT and CDR2 is YNNKEL (reference sequence). The CDR3 is 17 residues long. CDR3 sequence: CASSLQGLAGPTDTQYF. DNA for the CDR3: TGTGCCAGCAGCCTCCAAGGACTAGCGGGACCCACAGATACGCAGTATTTT.

V usage is TRBV14 and J usage is TRBJ2-5, with no clear D. The end of the DNA aligns better with TRBJ2-7, so the J call may be wrong. From germline, CDR1 is SGHDN and CDR2 FVKESK. The CDR3 contains 13 residues. CDR3 DNA: TGTGCCAGCAGCTCCGCACGGAACACCGAGCAGTACTTC. The encoded protein is CASSSARNTEQYF.

The V call is TRBV9, the J call TRBJ1-2, with D unresolved. Germline V CDR1 and CDR2: SGDLS, YYNGEE. The V and J ends lost 0 bases and 0 bases respectively, with 12 bases between them. This CDR3 is built from 16 residues. As DNA, the CDR3 is TGTGCCAGCAGCGTAGTCCCAACAGTAGCTAACTATGGCTACACCTTC. Translation gives CASSVVPTVANYGYTF.

This clonotype was detected ten times or more. CDR3 bases: TGTGCCAGCAGCCCCAGGGATACGCAGTATTTT. This gives the protein CASSPRDTQYF. This chain links TRBV7-2 with TRBJ2-3; no reliable D call. V was shortened by 5 bases and J by 6 bases, with 6 bases between the two germline ends. The CDR3 is made up of 11 amino acids. The germline CDR1 and CDR2 sequences are SGHTA and FQGNSA.

This clonotype occurred a few times. The chain combines TRBV7-9 with TRBJ2-7; TRBD1 might be the D (6 bases). CDR1 is SEHNR, CDR2 FQNEAQ, per germline (reference sequence). The CDR3 is made up of 15 amino acids. V dropped 1 base and J dropped 5 bases, with 15 bases sitting between them. The CDR3 spells CASSLGGTGSDEQYF. CDR3 coding DNA: TGTGCCAGCAGCTTAGGGGGCACAGGGTCCGACGAGCAGTACTTC. The full variable domain, rest sourced from reference TRBV7-9 and TRBJ2-7, is DTGVSQNPRHKITKRGQNVTFRCDPISEHNRLYWYRQTLGQGPEFLTYFQNEAQLEKSRLLSDRFSAERPKGSFSTLEIQRTEQGDSAMYLCASSLGGTGSDEQYFGPGTRLTVT.

CDR3 region: CATSRDGSAPTDTQYF. Written as DNA, the CDR3 is TGTGCCACCAGCAGAGACGGATCCGCTCCCACAGATACGCAGTATTTT. The chain joins TRBV15 to TRBJ2-3; no firm D call. The V end was cut by 0 bases, the J end by 2 bases, with 12 bases between. CDR3 length: 16 residues. Germline V gene data show CDR1 as LNHNV and CDR2 as YYDKDF (reference sequence).

The chain has TRBV29-1 and TRBJ2-1; TRBD1 matches 9 bases. J was trimmed by 4 bases and V by 7 bases; bases with no gene match: 11. Germline CDR1 is SQVTM and CDR2 is ANQGSEA. The CDR3 covers 15 residues. CDR3 region: CSAPVDRGVYNEQFF. The CDR3, as DNA: TGCAGCGCCCCTGTGGACAGGGGCGTATACAATGAGCAGTTCTTC.

This clonotype was counted between two and nine times. This chain connects TRBV20-1 to TRBJ2-1, with D perhaps matching TRBD2 (7 bases). Looked up from germline, CDR1 is DFQATT and CDR2 is SNEGSKA (reference sequence). The length of the CDR3 is 20 residues. V gave up 1 base and J gave up 0 bases, with 25 bases separating them. The CDR3 sequence: CSARALLGGWGGSSYNEQFF. The DNA for the CDR3 is TGCAGTGCTAGAGCCCTCCTGGGGGGCTGGGGGGGGAGCTCCTACAATGAGCAGTTCTTC.

This rearrangement joins TRBV21-1 to TRBJ2-5; the table's D call of TRBD1 was not tested on the DNA. TRBV21-1 is an annotated pseudogene. The CDR3 extends over 17 amino acids. The chain's CDR3 is CASSKARQGLPQETQYF. CDR3 bases: TGTGCCAGCAGCAAGGCGCGACAGGGACTTCCCCAAGAGACCCAGTACTTC.

The genes are TRBV6-5 and TRBJ2-5, with a weak D call TRBD1 (6 bases). V shed 4 bases and J shed 2 bases, with 14 bases lying between them. CDR3 length: 15 residues. Germline CDR1 is MNHEY and CDR2 is SVGAGI. Here the CDR3 DNA reads TGTGCCAGCAGTTCCACAGGGTTGTCGCAAGAGACCCAGTACTTC. Its protein is CASSSTGLSQETQYF.

The rearrangement joins TRBV12-3 or TRBV12-4 to TRBJ1-2; the D gene is possibly TRBD1 (5 bases). The CDR3 runs to 13 residues. V was clipped by 6 bases and J by 3 bases, with 11 bases between them. The CDR3 loop is CASRSGGDYGYTF. As DNA, the CDR3 is TGTGCCAGCAGGTCCGGGGGGGACTATGGCTACACCTTC.

The chain employs TRBV7-9 and TRBJ2-3, with a weak D call TRBD1 (6 bases). The CDR3 is 14 residues long. The germline CDR1 and CDR2 sequences are SEHNR and FQNEAQ (reference sequence). Trimming cost V 6 bases and J 1 base, with 11 bases left between them. The CDR3 coding sequence is TGTGCCAGCAGTTCCGACAGGCGCACAGATACGCAGTATTTT. It is translated as CASSSDRRTDTQYF.

This clonotype was seen ten or more times. The chain joins TRBV29-1 to TRBJ2-3, with 15 positions matching TRBD2. V gave up 6 bases and J gave up 0 bases; unmatched junction bases: 13. Looked up from germline, CDR1 is SQVTM and CDR2 is ANQGSEA. The CDR3 length is 19 residues. For the CDR3, the DNA is TGCAGCGTCCAAGGAATCGGGACTAGCGGGGGGCCTAGCACAGATACGCAGTATTTT. It yields the protein CSVQGIGTSGGPSTDTQYF.

The CDR3 sequence is CATSRVLPTVEQFF. In nucleotides, the CDR3 is TGTGCCACCAGCAGAGTACTTCCCACGGTTGAGCAGTTCTTC. The J gene is TRBJ2-1, the V gene TRBV15; D remains unclear. The germline V gene has CDR1 LNHNV and CDR2 YYDKDF (reference sequence). The CDR3 has 14 residues. V lost 1 base and J 9 bases, leaving 13 bases between the germline ends.

The chain recombines TRBV28 with TRBJ2-5; D assignment may be TRBD1 or TRBD2 (5 bases each). Gene TRBJ2-7 matches the end of the DNA better, so the J call may be wrong. The CDR3 sequence is 16 residues long. Per the germline V gene, CDR1 is MDHEN and CDR2 is SYDVKM. The DNA of the CDR3 is TGTGCCAGCACCCTCGGGTCGGGGCGGAAATCCTACGAGCAGTACTTC. It specifies CASTLGSGRKSYEQYF.

The chain links TRBV6-5 to TRBJ2-7; D remains ambiguous. Trimming took 0 bases from V and 2 from J, leaving 5 bases between them. CDR3 length: 13 amino acids. The germline gives CDR1 MNHEY, CDR2 SVGAGI. The CDR3 coding sequence is TGTGCCAGCAGTTACTCAGATACCTACGAGCAGTACTTC. Encoded protein: CASSYSDTYEQYF.

This clonotype was counted between two and nine times. This chain uses TRBV7-3 with TRBJ2-5; 11 bases agree with TRBD2. The CDR3 has 15 residues. Germline CDR1 reads SGHTA; CDR2 reads FQGTGA. V lost 5 bases to trimming and J lost 4 bases; unmatched junction nucleotides: 6. The CDR3 DNA follows: TGTGCCAGCAGCCCGAGACTAGCGGGGAGAGAGACCCAGTACTTC. Amino acid sequence: CASSPRLAGRETQYF.

This clonotype was counted between two and nine times. V usage is TRBV12-3 or TRBV12-4 and J usage is TRBJ2-5, with D unclear. The V end lost 6 bases, the J end lost 0 bases, and 8 bases lay between the germline ends. This CDR3 region has 13 residues. The DNA of the CDR3 is TGTGCCAGCAGGTACGAGTACCAAGAGACCCAGTACTTC. Encoded protein: CASRYEYQETQYF.

This clonotype was found a few times. V usage is TRBV20-1 and J usage is TRBJ1-2; 7 nucleotides line up with TRBD1. With 6 bases clipped from V and 4 bases from J, the junction kept 5 bases outside the gene matches. The CDR3 consists of 12 residues. The germline V gene has CDR1 DFQATT and CDR2 SNEGSKA (reference sequence). The CDR3 spells CSAKGQAYGYTF. CDR3 coding DNA: TGCAGTGCCAAAGGACAGGCCTATGGCTACACCTTC.

This clonotype has a handful of counts. Written as DNA, the CDR3 is TGCAGCGTTGAACTTACAGGGGTCCCCTACAATGAGCAGTTCTTC. This codes for CSVELTGVPYNEQFF. The genes are TRBV29-1 and TRBJ2-1; 7 bases line up with TRBD1. The CDR3 length is 15 residues. Germline V gives CDR1 SQVTM, CDR2 ANQGSEA. J gave up 2 bases and V 2 bases, and 6 bases lay outside the gene matches.

V usage is TRBV29-1 and J usage is TRBJ2-3; D possibly corresponds to TRBD2 (5 bases). The CDR3 loop spans 11 amino acids. V was trimmed by 7 bases and J by 8 bases, leaving 13 bases between them. Germline CDR1 reads SQVTM; CDR2 reads ANQGSEA. The DNA of the CDR3 is TGCAGCGCTAGCAGAGACGGTACGCAGTATTTT. It codes for CSASRDGTQYF.

This chain links TRBV5-1 with TRBJ1-2; TRBD1 matches 7 bases. The CDR3 has 14 amino acids. The J segment lost 4 bases and the V segment lost 1 base, leaving 4 bases of the junction unmatched. The germline V gene encodes CDR1 SGHRS and CDR2 YFSETQ. The CDR3 loop is CASSLTGDGYGYTF. The CDR3 DNA sequence: TGCGCCAGCAGCTTGACAGGGGACGGCTATGGCTACACCTTC.